This T cell receptor (beta chain) was retrieved from a study of blood T cell repertoires in COVID-19. Study-level background: From T cells, B-cell-depleted T cells, or PBMCs came the material, which was cDNA or gDNA.

Germline loops: CDR1 MDHEN, CDR2 SYDVKM. CDR3 length equals 11 residues. V was pared by 5 bases and J by 12 bases, with 10 bases between. Enrollees, roughly 18 to 90 years old, lived in some 24 US areas. Original analysis: Amplification of reference gene primers provided the estimated nucleated cell counts. Assay: immunoSEQ multiplex PCR; the TCRdb copy retains only in-frame clones and omits some. D and trimming were read from the DNA, whereas the V and J calls and clone size are those reported in that table. The sample lists under 350,000 clones, just over 85% occurring once. The chain employs TRBV28 and TRBJ1-4, with a weak D call TRBD1 (5 bases). This TCR was recovered from a woman in her forties with acute COVID-19. The sequenced material came from PBMCs or T cells enriched from blood (not recorded which). CDR3 sequence (DNA): TGTGCCAGCAGTGCCAGGGTTCAACTGTTTTTT. Protein sequence: CASSARVQLFF. Full variable domain (rest looked up from reference TRBV28 and TRBJ1-4): DVKVTQSSRYLVKRTGEKVFLECVQDMDHENMFWYRQDPGLGLRLIYFSYDVKMKEKGDIPEGYSVSREKKERFSLILESASTNQTSMYLCASSARVQLFFGSGTQLSVL.